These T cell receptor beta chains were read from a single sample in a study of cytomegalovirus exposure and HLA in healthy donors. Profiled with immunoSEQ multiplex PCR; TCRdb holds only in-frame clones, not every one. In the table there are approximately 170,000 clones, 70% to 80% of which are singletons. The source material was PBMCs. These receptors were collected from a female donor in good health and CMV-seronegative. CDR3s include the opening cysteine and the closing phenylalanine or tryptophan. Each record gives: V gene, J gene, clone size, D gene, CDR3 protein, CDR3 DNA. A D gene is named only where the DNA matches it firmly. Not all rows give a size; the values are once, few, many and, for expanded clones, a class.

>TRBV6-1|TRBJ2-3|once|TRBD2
CASSELEGGVTDTQYF
TGTGCCAGCAGTGAACTGGAGGGAGGGGTCACAGATACGCAGTATTTT
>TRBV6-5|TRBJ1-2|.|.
CASSYDSNYGYTF
TGTGCCAGCAGCTATGACAGTAACTATGGCTACACCTTC
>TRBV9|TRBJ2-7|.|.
CASSVSGNSYEQYF
TGTGCCAGCAGCGTTTCGGGGAACTCCTACGAGCAGTACTTC
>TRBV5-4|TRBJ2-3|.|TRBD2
CANTPGTSPTDTQYF
TGTGCCAACACTCCGGGGACTAGTCCCACAGATACGCAGTATTTT
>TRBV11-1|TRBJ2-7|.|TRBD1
CASSPTDQGVGYEQYF
TGTGCCAGCAGCCCAACGGATCAGGGGGTTGGCTACGAGCAGTACTTC
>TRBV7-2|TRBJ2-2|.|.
CASSLKTGKLFF
TGTGCCAGCAGCTTAAAAACAGGAAAGCTGTTTTTT
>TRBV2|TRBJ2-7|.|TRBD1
CARRRQGAYEQYF
TGTGCCAGAAGGCGACAGGGGGCCTACGAGCAGTACTTC
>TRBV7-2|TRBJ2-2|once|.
CASSLGTTTGELFF
TGTGCCAGCAGCTTAGGCACAACCACCGGGGAGCTGTTTTTT
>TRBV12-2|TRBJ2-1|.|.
CAGPIGAYNEQFF
TGTGCAGGGCCAATAGGGGCCTACAATGAGCAGTTCTTC
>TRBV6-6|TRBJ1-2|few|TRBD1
CASSWDRANYGYTF
TGTGCCAGCAGTTGGGACAGGGCTAACTATGGCTACACCTTC
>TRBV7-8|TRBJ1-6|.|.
CASSPRGNSDSPLHF
TGTGCCAGCAGCCCTCGGGGGAATTCGGATTCACCCCTCCACTTT
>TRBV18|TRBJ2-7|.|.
CASSLAGYEQYF
TGTGCCAGCTCACTGGCGGGATACGAGCAGTACTTC
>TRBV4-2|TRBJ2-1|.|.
CASSQDGSPNEQFF
TGTGCCAGCAGCCAAGACGGGAGTCCGAATGAGCAGTTCTTC
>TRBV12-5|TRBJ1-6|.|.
CASALDRGNSPLHF
TGTGCTAGTGCCCTTGACAGAGGCAATTCACCCCTCCACTTT
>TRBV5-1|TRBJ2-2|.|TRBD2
CASTPLPREGTGELFF
TGCGCCAGCACACCTCTCCCACGGGAGGGCACCGGGGAGCTGTTTTTT